The rows below give T cell receptor beta chains drawn from one sample of a study of blood T cell repertoires in COVID-19. Profiling relied on immunoSEQ multiplex PCR, and the TCRdb table lists in-frame clones only, not all of them. The sample contains approximately 180,000 clones, around nine tenths of which appear only once. The specimen sequenced was peripheral blood. Source of these receptors: a human donor in a cohort sampled during active COVID-19. CDR3s include the opening cysteine and the closing phenylalanine or tryptophan. A D gene is named only where the DNA matches it firmly. Not all rows give a size; the values are once, few, many and, for expanded clones, a class.

>TRBD1|TRBV28|TRBJ2-7|-
CASSLMTGGSEQYF
TGTGCCAGCAGTTTGATGACAGGGGGTAGCGAGCAGTACTTC
>TRBD2|TRBV30|TRBJ2-7|-
CACSLGLAGVEQYF
TGTGCCTGTAGTTTAGGGCTAGCGGGAGTCGAGCAGTACTTC
>-|TRBV19|TRBJ1-3|-
CASSHRTTSGNTIYF
TGTGCCAGTAGCCACAGGACGACCTCTGGAAACACCATATATTTT
>-|TRBV18|TRBJ1-1|-
CASLSGGGLATEAFF
TGTGCCAGCTTATCAGGCGGGGGGTTGGCCACTGAAGCTTTCTTT
>TRBD1|TRBV7-2|TRBJ2-5|once
CASSHHRPGTGGMETQYF
TGTGCCAGCAGCCATCATAGACCCGGGACAGGGGGCATGGAGACCCAGTACTTC
>TRBD1|TRBV27|TRBJ2-5|-
CASSFRGRETQYF
TGTGCCAGCAGTTTTAGGGGGCGGGAGACCCAGTACTTC
>TRBD1|TRBV27|TRBJ2-2|-
CASSRTGGNTGELFF
TGTGCCAGCAGCCGGACAGGGGGCAACACCGGGGAGCTGTTTTTT
>TRBD1|TRBV6-5|TRBJ1-2|-
CASDRGVGYTF
TGTGCCAGCGACAGGGGGGTTGGCTACACCTTC
>TRBD1|TRBV5-5|TRBJ2-7|few
CASSLDRVRIYEQYF
TGTGCCAGCAGCTTAGACAGGGTACGAATCTACGAGCAGTACTTC
>-|TRBV7-6|TRBJ2-3|once
CASSLEAESTDTQYF
TGTGCCAGCAGCTTAGAGGCGGAGAGCACAGATACGCAGTATTTT
>TRBD1|TRBV27|TRBJ1-1|-
CASKTWGQPNTEAFF
TGTGCCAGCAAAACCTGGGGACAGCCGAACACTGAAGCTTTCTTT
>TRBD2|TRBV5-5|TRBJ2-1|once
CASSLAAGNYNEQFF
TGTGCCAGCAGCTTAGCAGCGGGGAACTACAATGAGCAGTTCTTC
>-|TRBV15|TRBJ1-2|once
CATSRTANYGYTF
TGTGCCACCAGCAGGACAGCTAACTATGGCTACACCTTC
>-|TRBV6-1|TRBJ1-2|-
CASSEAGRLGGYTF
TGTGCCAGCAGTGAAGCAGGCAGGTTGGGCGGCTACACCTTC
>-|TRBV6-5|TRBJ1-1|-
CASSLRSRGTEAFF
TGTGCCAGCAGTTTGCGGTCCCGTGGCACTGAAGCTTTCTTT
>-|TRBV30|TRBJ2-2|-
CAWGQNTGELFF
TGTGCCTGGGGACAGAACACCGGGGAGCTGTTTTTT
>TRBD2|TRBV5-4|TRBJ2-1|-
CASSPGTSGYNEQFF
TGTGCCAGCAGCCCCGGGACTAGCGGTTACAATGAGCAGTTCTTC
>-|TRBV9|TRBJ1-1|-
CASSVSLNTEAFF
TGTGCCAGCAGCGTATCCCTCAACACTGAAGCTTTCTTT
>-|TRBV15|TRBJ2-3|few
CATSRPGITDTQYF
TGTGCCACCAGCCGTCCCGGGATCACAGATACGCAGTATTTT
>-|TRBV7-9|TRBJ2-7|-
CASSLGAYEQYF
TGTGCCAGCAGCTTGGGAGCCTACGAGCAGTACTTC
>-|TRBV29-1|TRBJ2-5|-
CSAERQAQETQYF
TGCAGCGCCGAGAGACAGGCTCAAGAGACCCAGTACTTC
>TRBD2|TRBV11-2|TRBJ2-7|-
CASSLSSGSLYEQYF
TGTGCCAGCAGCTTAAGTAGCGGGAGCCTATACGAGCAGTACTTC
>-|TRBV19|TRBJ1-6|-
CASSIPGNNSPLHF
TGTGCCAGTAGTATCCCCGGTAATAATTCACCCCTCCACTTT
>TRBD2|TRBV5-1|TRBJ2-3|-
CASSSLAGGYKDTQYF
TGCGCCAGCAGCTCACTAGCGGGGGGATACAAAGATACGCAGTATTTT
>TRBD2|TRBV27|TRBJ2-7|few
CASSLSEGDYAYEQYF
TGTGCCAGCAGTTTATCAGAAGGGGACTACGCCTACGAGCAGTACTTC
>TRBD1|TRBV18|TRBJ1-1|-
CASSPRSTGQMNTEAFF
TGTGCCAGCTCACCGCGATCTACGGGACAGATGAACACTGAAGCTTTCTTT
>TRBD2|TRBV15|TRBJ2-1|-
CATSPAAGGIYEQFF
TGTGCCACCAGTCCAGCGGCGGGGGGCATATATGAGCAGTTCTTC